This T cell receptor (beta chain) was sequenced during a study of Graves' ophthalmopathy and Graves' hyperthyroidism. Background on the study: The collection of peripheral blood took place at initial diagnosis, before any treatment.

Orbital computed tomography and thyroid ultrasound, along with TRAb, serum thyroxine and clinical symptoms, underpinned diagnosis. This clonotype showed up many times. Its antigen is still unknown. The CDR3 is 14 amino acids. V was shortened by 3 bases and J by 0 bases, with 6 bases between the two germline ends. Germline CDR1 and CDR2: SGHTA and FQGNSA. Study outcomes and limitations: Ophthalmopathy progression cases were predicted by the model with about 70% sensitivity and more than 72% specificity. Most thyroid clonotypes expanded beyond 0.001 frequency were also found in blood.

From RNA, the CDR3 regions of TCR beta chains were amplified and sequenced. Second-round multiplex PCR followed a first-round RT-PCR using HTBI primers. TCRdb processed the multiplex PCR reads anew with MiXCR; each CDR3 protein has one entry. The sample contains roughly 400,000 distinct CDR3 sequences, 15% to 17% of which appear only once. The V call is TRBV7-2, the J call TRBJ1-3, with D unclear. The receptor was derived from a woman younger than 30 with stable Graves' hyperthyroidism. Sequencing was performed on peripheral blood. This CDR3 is CASSFPGSGNTIYF. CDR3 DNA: TGTGCCAGCAGCTTCCCGGGCTCTGGAAACACCATATATTTT.